This TCR beta chain was recorded in a study of radiation and T cells in renal cell carcinoma. Study-level results: No pretreatment tumor biopsies were available for baseline clonotypes. Top tumor clonotypes rose in blood 2 weeks post-radiation, then contracted.

Trimming stripped 2 bases from V and 3 bases from J, with 7 bases between. There are 13 residues in the CDR3. Germline CDR1 is MDHEN and CDR2 is SYDVKM. The time point was: blood 4 weeks post-SBRT, at nephrectomy. Described treatment: 15 Gy SBRT to primary tumor, nephrectomy 4 weeks later. Nephrectomy followed 15 Gy stereotactic body radiation by 4 weeks. This clone is a singleton in its sample. The antigen is not known. This table comes from immunoSEQ multiplex PCR, and its TCRdb copy is limited to in-frame clones, with some not included. The sample records around 95,000 clones, 84% being singletons. The sequence derives from a man aged 55 to 70 with renal cell carcinoma. The V and J genes are TRBV28 and TRBJ1-2; D is undetermined. Source: blood, taken from a patient whose treatment included radiotherapy and nephrectomy. CDR3 loop: CASSLITDYGYTF. In DNA, the CDR3 is TGTGCCAGCAGTTTAATTACAGACTATGGCTACACCTTC.